This T cell receptor beta chain came from a study of CD8+ T cells in alopecia areata. V gave up 2 bases and J gave up 2 bases, with 6 bases separating them. The CDR3 runs 13 residues. Germline CDR1 reads SGHDN; CDR2 reads FVKESK. Sorted populations comprised CD4+ and CD8+ T cells obtained from PBMCs. RNA, once extracted, was reverse transcribed into cDNA for use as the sequencing template. Libraries were prepared by immunoSEQ multiplex PCR; TCRdb keeps only in-frame clonotypes and omits some of them. In the table there are 120,000 to 150,000 clones, roughly 58% of which are singletons. This clone was picked up a small number of times.

Sequencing was performed on CD8+ T cells sorted from blood. The chain recombines TRBV14 with TRBJ1-1; unclear D gene. The source is a human donor in good health. The CDR3 nucleotides are TGTGCCAGCAGCCAATTCCGAAACACTGAAGCTTTCTTT. Protein: CASSQFRNTEAFF.